These T cell receptor beta chains were read from a single sample in a study of long-term antiretroviral therapy in people with HIV. Sequenced by immunoSEQ multiplex PCR; TCRdb stores in-frame clones only, minus some. The sample shows over 30,000 clones, around 79% of them seen only once. The starting material was unsorted PBMCs, obtained 3 years after starting antiretroviral therapy. These receptors originate from a man over 45 with HIV. Each CDR3 is given with its conserved first and last residue. D genes are given only for firm matches. The listing skips clone size in some rows; elsewhere it reads once, few, many or a size class.

len	v_gene	j_gene	d_gene	abundance	CDR3aa	CDR3nt
16	TRBV19	TRBJ2-7	TRBD2	once	CASSIAGTSGSREQYF	TGTGCCAGTAGTATAGCCGGGACTAGCGGGAGTAGAGAGCAGTACTTC
14	TRBV28	TRBJ2-7	NA	NA	CASSFLGDKNEQYF	TGTGCCAGCAGTTTCCTCGGCGACAAAAACGAGCAGTACTTC
17	TRBV19	TRBJ2-4	NA	once	CASSTRQGILAKNIQYF	TGTGCCAGTAGTACCCGTCAGGGCATTCTAGCCAAAAACATTCAGTACTTC
15	TRBV7-2	TRBJ1-5	NA	NA	CASSSWQASNQPQHF	TGTGCCAGCAGCTCCTGGCAAGCGAGCAATCAGCCCCAGCATTTT
14	TRBV7-2	TRBJ1-2	TRBD1	NA	CASTPPGQRNGYTF	TGTGCCAGCACCCCTCCGGGACAGAGAAATGGCTACACCTTC
18	TRBV27	TRBJ2-2	TRBD2	NA	CASSLTSGSSRVTGELFF	TGTGCCAGCAGTTTGACTAGCGGGAGCTCCCGGGTTACCGGGGAGCTGTTTTTT
16	TRBV27	TRBJ1-3	NA	NA	CASSLRRPSSGNTIYF	TGTGCCAGCAGTTTGCGCAGACCTAGCTCTGGAAACACCATATATTTT
15	TRBV5-4	TRBJ1-1	TRBD1	NA	CASSAGTGAGTEAFF	TGTGCCAGCAGCGCCGGGACAGGGGCGGGCACTGAAGCTTTCTTT
15	TRBV4-2	TRBJ1-1	NA	NA	CASTSPGGGDTEAFF	TGTGCCAGCACCTCGCCCGGGGGAGGGGACACTGAAGCTTTCTTT
15	TRBV7-2	TRBJ1-1	NA	NA	CASSLGRARGTEAFF	TGTGCCAGCAGCTTAGGGCGGGCCCGGGGCACTGAAGCTTTCTTT
15	TRBV27	TRBJ2-5	NA	few	CASSYWALEGETQYF	TGTGCCAGCAGTTATTGGGCCCTCGAAGGGGAGACCCAGTACTTC
16	TRBV15	TRBJ2-3	TRBD2	NA	CATSRGNGGALDTQYF	TGTGCCACCAGCAGAGGGAACGGGGGGGCTTTAGATACGCAGTATTTT
13	TRBV29-1	TRBJ2-7	TRBD2	NA	CSVGISSGSSRYF	TGCAGCGTTGGGATTTCTAGCGGGAGTTCTCGGTACTTC
13	TRBV15	TRBJ1-2	NA	NA	CATSRAGAGGYTF	TGTGCCACCAGCAGAGCAGGGGCAGGCGGCTACACCTTC
15	TRBV30	TRBJ1-5	TRBD1	once	CAWSAGTGAHQPQHF	TGTGCCTGGAGTGCCGGGACAGGGGCACATCAGCCCCAGCATTTT
12	TRBV28	TRBJ2-7	NA	NA	CASAIMGREQYF	TGTGCCAGCGCGATCATGGGGAGGGAGCAGTACTTC
14	TRBV5-1	TRBJ2-7	TRBD1	NA	CASNLQGRGYEQYF	TGCGCCAGCAATCTACAGGGGCGAGGCTACGAGCAGTACTTC
15	TRBV28	TRBJ1-5	NA	NA	CASSFGGTSNQPQHF	TGTGCCAGCAGCTTCGGAGGGACGAGCAATCAGCCCCAGCATTTT
15	TRBV7-9	TRBJ2-5	TRBD1	once	CASSNRQGMRETQYF	TGTGCCAGCAGCAATAGACAGGGGATGAGAGAGACCCAGTACTTC
15	TRBV9	TRBJ1-2	TRBD1	few	CASSSLERGTVDCTF	TGTGCCAGCAGCTCACTAGAGCGGGGGACAGTCGACTGCACCTTC
16	TRBV4-2	TRBJ2-5	TRBD2	NA	CASSPSPTGGAGTQYF	TGTGCCAGCAGCCCGTCCCCGACGGGGGGGGCGGGGACCCAGTACTTC
13	TRBV5-1	TRBJ2-1	TRBD1	NA	CASSEGAINEQFF	TGCGCCAGCAGCGAGGGGGCCATTAATGAGCAGTTCTTC
16	TRBV21-1	TRBJ1-3	NA	few	CASTRTFYLSGNTIYF	TGTGCCAGCACAAGGACTTTTTACCTCTCTGGAAACACCATATATTTT
11	TRBV20-1	TRBJ1-2	NA	large	CSAREPGDYTF	TGCAGTGCTAGAGAGCCCGGGGACTACACCTTC
14	TRBV29-1	TRBJ2-2	NA	NA	CSVSRQGGTGELFF	TGCAGCGTTAGTAGGCAGGGGGGGACCGGGGAGCTGTTTTTT
14	TRBV23-1	TRBJ2-3	NA	NA	CASSHKGKTDTQYF	TGCGCCAGCAGTCACAAGGGTAAGACAGATACGCAGTATTTT
11	TRBV7-9	TRBJ1-2	NA	NA	CASSQRDSYTF	TGTGCCAGCAGCCAACGGGACAGCTACACCTTC
13	TRBV27	TRBJ1-2	NA	few	CASSQYGNYGYTF	TGTGCCAGCAGTCAGTACGGAAACTATGGCTACACCTTC
14	TRBV4-1	TRBJ1-2	NA	once	CASREGVGTAGYTF	TGCGCCAGCAGGGAGGGGGTGGGGACGGCTGGCTACACCTTC
14	TRBV18	TRBJ2-2	TRBD1	NA	CASRTGPNTGELFF	TGTGCCAGCCGGACAGGCCCGAACACCGGGGAGCTGTTTTTT
11	TRBV6-6	TRBJ2-5	NA	once	CASKELETQYF	TGTGCCAGCAAGGAGCTGGAGACCCAGTACTTC
13	TRBV18	TRBJ2-5	NA	NA	CASSRLDQETQYF	TGTGCCAGCTCACGACTGGACCAAGAGACCCAGTACTTC
13	TRBV19	TRBJ2-1	NA	NA	CASSIGTVPKQFF	TGTGCCAGTAGTATAGGGACAGTCCCTAAGCAGTTCTTC
13	TRBV19	TRBJ1-3	NA	NA	CASSIQLGNTIYF	TGTGCCAGTAGTATCCAGCTCGGAAACACCATATATTTT
17	TRBV7-2	TRBJ1-4	TRBD1	NA	CASSGGTGGGTNEKLFF	TGTGCCAGCAGCGGCGGGACAGGGGGCGGCACTAATGAAAAACTGTTTTTT
13	TRBV29-1	TRBJ1-1	NA	NA	CSVVRRLNTEAFF	TGCAGCGTGGTCCGCAGGTTAAACACTGAAGCTTTCTTT
15	TRBV11-3	TRBJ1-1	TRBD1	NA	CASSRQGAGDTEAFF	TGTGCCAGCAGTAGACAGGGGGCGGGGGACACTGAAGCTTTCTTT
14	TRBV5-3	TRBJ2-5	NA	NA	CARSVQGNVKTQYF	TGTGCCAGAAGCGTACAGGGCAACGTGAAGACCCAGTACTTC
15	TRBV12-5	TRBJ2-3	TRBD2	NA	CASGREGGREDTQYF	TGTGCTAGTGGCCGCGAAGGCGGGAGAGAGGATACGCAGTATTTT
13	TRBV18	TRBJ2-7	NA	NA	CASSRSGTYEQYF	TGTGCCAGCTCACGATCGGGGACCTACGAGCAGTACTTC
14	TRBV29-1	TRBJ2-5	TRBD1	NA	CSVPTGGNQETQYF	TGCAGCGTTCCGACAGGGGGAAACCAAGAGACCCAGTACTTC
12	TRBV28	TRBJ1-2	TRBD1	NA	CASSRDRRGYTF	TGTGCCAGCTCTCGGGACAGGAGGGGCTACACCTTC